One sample yielded the 9 T cell receptor beta chains listed below, sequenced in a study of blood T cell repertoires in COVID-19. Profiling relied on immunoSEQ multiplex PCR, and the TCRdb table lists in-frame clones only, not all of them. Here the sample spans about 300,000 clones, roughly nine tenths being singletons. Sequencing used PBMCs or T cells enriched from blood (not recorded which). Receptors originate from a woman between 50 and 59 years old who had been exposed to COVID-19.

Here the CDR3 reads CASSVYRGTGNEKLFF. The CDR3 DNA reads as TGTGCCAGCAGTGTGTACAGGGGGACGGGTAATGAAAAACTGTTTTTT. The chain couples TRBV6-1 to TRBJ1-4, with 8 positions matching TRBD1. This CDR3 contains 16 residues. Per the germline V gene, CDR1 is MNHNS and CDR2 is SASEGT. V was pared by 4 bases and J by 4 bases, with 8 bases of the junction left unmatched.

The chain recombines TRBV19 with TRBJ2-7, with 8 bases matching TRBD1. Germline V gene sequence: CDR1 LNHDA, CDR2 SQIVND (reference sequence). This CDR3 is built from 16 residues. V lost 5 bases, J lost 2 bases, and 11 bases stayed unmatched. The CDR3 nucleotides are TGTGCCAGTAGTTACGAAGCCGGGACAGGCCCCTACGAGCAGTACTTC. As protein: CASSYEAGTGPYEQYF.

The chain links TRBV4-2 to TRBJ2-2; 15 bases fit TRBD2. There are 18 residues in the CDR3. J lost 4 bases, V lost 4 bases, and 7 bases had no gene match. Germline V gene lookup returns CDR1 LGHNA and CDR2 YNFKEQ. The DNA for the CDR3 is TGTGCCAGCAGCCGGCTAGGACTAGCGGGGGGGGGCACCGGGGAGCTGTTTTTT. Its translation is CASSRLGLAGGGTGELFF.

The chain joins TRBV3-1 (or the pseudogene TRBV3-2) to TRBJ2-1, with a weak D call TRBD2 (6 bases). The germline gives CDR1 LGHDT, CDR2 YNNKEL (reference sequence). The CDR3 spans 16 residues. Trimming left V 4 bases short and J 11 bases short, with 24 bases between. CDR3 sequence: CASSRPQDLRGGKQFF. CDR3 coding DNA: TGTGCCAGCAGCCGACCCCAAGACTTGCGGGGTGGAAAGCAGTTCTTC.

The rearrangement links TRBV5-4 to TRBJ2-1, with D maybe TRBD1 (6 bases). CDR1 is SGHNT and CDR2 is YYREEE in the germline V gene (reference sequence). The CDR3 length is 16 residues. V shed 0 bases and J shed 2 bases, with 12 bases lying between them. The CDR3, as DNA: TGTGCCAGCAGCTTGGATTCAGGGGCCCCCTACAATGAGCAGTTCTTC. The encoded protein is CASSLDSGAPYNEQFF.

The rearrangement links TRBV18 to TRBJ1-1, with 9 bases lining up with TRBD1. This CDR3 is built from 18 residues. V gave up 8 bases and J gave up 5 bases; unmatched junction bases: 21. Germline V gives CDR1 KGHSH, CDR2 LQKENI. CDR3 protein: CASQTRPGQGKGWTEAFF. The CDR3, as DNA: TGTGCCAGCCAAACCCGCCCGGGACAGGGTAAAGGGTGGACTGAAGCTTTCTTT.

This chain joins TRBV5-1 and TRBJ1-2; 7 nucleotides agree with TRBD1. CDR3 length: 15 amino acids. Germline V gene lookup returns CDR1 SGHRS and CDR2 YFSETQ. The V gene end was trimmed by 0 bases and the J gene end by 2 bases; junction bases not matched to a gene: 4. The CDR3 region has the DNA TGCGCCAGCAGCTTGGAAGGGGGACAGAACTATGGCTACACCTTC. Amino acids: CASSLEGGQNYGYTF.

This chain uses TRBV5-5 with TRBJ1-2; no clear D gene. Trimming removed 3 bases from V and 2 bases from J, with 11 bases in between. CDR1 is SGHKS and CDR2 is YYEKEE in the germline V gene (reference sequence). The CDR3 runs to 14 residues. This CDR3 is CASSSSDSNYGYTF. Here the CDR3 DNA reads TGTGCCAGCAGCTCGTCGGACTCGAACTATGGCTACACCTTC.

V is TRBV9 and J is TRBJ2-3, with 11 bases that match TRBD2. V trimming: 1 base; J trimming: 0 bases; junction bases outside the gene matches: 10. Germline values: CDR1 SGDLS, CDR2 YYNGEE. The CDR3 length is 19 residues. The CDR3 nucleotides read TGTGCCAGCAGCGTACACGCTAGCGGGGGGTTCACTAGCACAGATACGCAGTATTTT. Its translation: CASSVHASGGFTSTDTQYF.